Presented here are 27 T cell receptor beta chains from one specimen sequenced in a study of identical twins. A single record per CDR3 protein comes from TCRdb applying MiXCR to the 5' RACE reads. The sample lists about 730,000 distinct CDR3 sequences, approximately 21% occurring once. The data were also submitted as part of a second study, on T cells expressing NK-cell markers.

The sample comprised PBMCs. These receptors were collected from a woman aged 18 to 35 in good health.

The CDR3 nucleotides are TGTGCCAGCAGCCACGAGGCATATAATTCACCCCTCCACTTT. Translated: CASSHEAYNSPLHF. The chain employs TRBV6-1 and TRBJ1-6; D unclear. Germline values: CDR1 MNHNS, CDR2 SASEGT. This CDR3 spans 14 amino acids. Between the trimmed V and J ends, which lost 6 bases and 4 bases, there was a span of 10 bases.

This clonotype appeared many times. The chain recombines TRBV29-1 with TRBJ2-2; the D gene is possibly TRBD1 (6 bases). Per the germline V gene, CDR1 is SQVTM and CDR2 is ANQGSEA. The V and J ends lost 5 bases and 1 base respectively, with 11 bases between them. CDR3 length: 14 residues. CDR3: CSVLLDRNTGELFF. The CDR3 coding sequence is TGCAGCGTTCTACTGGACAGGAACACCGGGGAGCTGTTTTTT.

This clonotype was seen many times. The gene calls are TRBV3-1 and TRBJ2-7; TRBD1 might be the D (6 bases). V shed 2 bases and J shed 2 bases, with 10 bases lying between them. The CDR3 is 14 residues long. CDR1 LGHDT and CDR2 YNNKEL come from the germline V gene (reference sequence). The CDR3 reads CASSQNTGPYEQYF. The CDR3 DNA reads as TGTGCCAGCAGCCAAAATACAGGGCCCTACGAGCAGTACTTC.

The chain recombines TRBV13 with TRBJ1-1; D may be TRBD1 (5 bases). CDR3 length: 14 amino acids. Germline loops: CDR1 PRHDT, CDR2 FYEKMQ (reference sequence). With 0 bases removed from V and 5 bases from J, the gap between germline ends came to 10 bases. CDR3 sequence: CASSLGDRRTEAFF. The CDR3 bases are TGTGCCAGCAGCTTAGGAGACAGAAGAACTGAAGCTTTCTTT.

This clonotype showed up many times. The V call is TRBV20-1, the J call TRBJ2-5, with a weak D call TRBD2 (6 bases). The CDR3 loop spans 14 amino acids. The V gene's germline CDR1 is DFQATT and CDR2 SNEGSKA (reference sequence). V was pared by 6 bases and J by 1 base, with 15 bases between. The CDR3 is CSARDWGLQETQYF. CDR3 nucleotides: TGCAGTGCCCGGGACTGGGGACTCCAAGAGACCCAGTACTTC.

The genes are TRBV20-1 and TRBJ1-2; D might be TRBD1 (5 bases). Trimming shortened V by 7 bases and J by 6 bases, and 18 bases separated the two germline ends. Germline V gene sequence: CDR1 DFQATT, CDR2 SNEGSKA (reference sequence). There are 13 residues in the CDR3. CDR3 residues: CSVTQYWGNGYTF. The CDR3 DNA sequence: TGCAGTGTTACACAATATTGGGGGAATGGCTACACCTTC.

This clonotype was found a few times. V is TRBV7-9 and J is TRBJ2-1; D gene uncertain. Between the trimmed V and J ends, which lost 3 bases and 8 bases, there was a span of 8 bases. Germline V gene sequence: CDR1 SEHNR, CDR2 FQNEAQ (reference sequence). The CDR3 has 12 residues. CDR3 DNA sequence: TGTGCCAGCAGCTTTAGACCTGATGAGCAGTTCTTC. Translated: CASSFRPDEQFF.

The rearrangement uses TRBV6-1 and TRBJ1-3; unclear D gene. The CDR3 is made up of 15 amino acids. The germline V gene has CDR1 MNHNS and CDR2 SASEGT. Trimming pared 10 bases from V and 0 bases from J, leaving 16 bases between. CDR3 nucleotide sequence: TGTGCCACCACCCAGAGATTCTACTCTGGAAACACCATATATTTT. It specifies CATTQRFYSGNTIYF.

This clonotype was observed a handful of times. The J gene is TRBJ2-1, the V gene TRBV11-2; 8 bases match TRBD1. This CDR3 is built from 13 residues. Germline assignment: CDR1 SGHAT and CDR2 FQNNGV. J was trimmed by 10 bases and V by 3 bases; bases with no gene match: 5. CDR3 DNA sequence: TGTGCCAGCAGCTTCGGACAGGGAGGCGAGCAGTTCTTC. Translating it yields CASSFGQGGEQFF.

This clonotype was counted a few times. V and J are TRBV4-3 and TRBJ2-7; D gene unclear. The CDR3 is 16 residues long. CDR1 is LGHNA and CDR2 is YSLEER in the germline V gene. With 0 bases removed from V and 5 bases from J, the gap between germline ends came to 17 bases. This chain's CDR3 is CASSQEVISEYHEQYF. CDR3 in DNA: TGCGCCAGCAGCCAAGAAGTAATCTCCGAATACCACGAGCAGTACTTC.

The CDR3 region has the DNA TGCAGCTCCCCGGGCTTCACAGATACGCAGTATTTT. Amino acid sequence: CSSPGFTDTQYF. This rearrangement joins TRBV29-1 to TRBJ2-3; D is ambiguous. Trimming took 8 bases from V and 2 from J, leaving 11 bases between them. The germline CDR1 and CDR2 sequences are SQVTM and ANQGSEA. This CDR3 region has 12 residues.

Only a few counts were recorded for this clonotype. J is TRBJ1-6 and V is TRBV6-5; D might be TRBD1 (6 bases). There are 16 residues in the CDR3. CDR1 is MNHEY and CDR2 is SVGAGI in the germline V gene. Trimming stripped 2 bases from V and 6 bases from J, with 14 bases between. The CDR3 here is CASSYTRWGANSPLHF. The DNA of the CDR3 is TGTGCCAGCAGTTACACCCGGTGGGGGGCTAATTCACCCCTCCACTTT.

V is TRBV6-5 and J is TRBJ2-6, with D perhaps assigned TRBD1 or TRBD2 (6 bases each). Looked up from germline, CDR1 is MNHEY and CDR2 is SVGAGI. Trimming took off 6 bases at V and 1 base at J, with 22 bases between the two ends. The CDR3 is 19 residues long. The CDR3 coding sequence is TGTGCCAGCAGCTACGGCCAGTGGGGGGCGCTTTCTGGGGCCAACGTCCTGACTTTC. It yields the protein CASSYGQWGALSGANVLTF.

The V gene is TRBV19, the J gene TRBJ2-1; tentative D call: TRBD1 (7 bases). V was trimmed by 5 bases and J by 7 bases, leaving 18 bases between them. The germline V gene has CDR1 LNHDA and CDR2 SQIVND (reference sequence). The CDR3 has 15 residues. This CDR3 reads CASSQGGSGRNEQFF. The CDR3 DNA is TGTGCCAGTAGTCAGGGGGGCAGCGGTCGGAATGAGCAGTTCTTC. The full variable domain, in which reference TRBV19 and TRBJ2-1 provide the parts outside the CDR3, is DGGITQSPKYLFRKEGQNVTLSCEQNLNHDAMYWYRQDPGQGLRLIYYSQIVNDFQKGDIAEGYSVSREKKESFPLTVTSAQKNPTAFYLCASSQGGSGRNEQFFGPGTRLTVL.

The V call is TRBV7-6, the J call TRBJ2-1, with no clear D. Germline V CDR1 and CDR2: SGHVS, FNYEAQ. V was trimmed by 5 bases and J by 0 bases, leaving 11 bases between them. This CDR3 is 15 amino acids long. CDR3: CASSPTQSSYNEQFF. DNA for the CDR3: TGTGCCAGCAGCCCGACCCAGAGCTCCTACAATGAGCAGTTCTTC.

This clonotype came up a few times. The V and J genes are TRBV7-2 and TRBJ2-7, with 8 bases identical to TRBD1. CDR1 SGHTA and CDR2 FQGNSA come from the germline V gene. V shed 5 bases, J shed 0 bases, and the junction held 9 bases outside the gene matches. The length of the CDR3 is 16 residues. The DNA of the CDR3 is TGTGCCAGCAGCGCGCCGGGACAGGTCGTCTCCTACGAGCAGTACTTC. Encoded protein: CASSAPGQVVSYEQYF. Full variable domain (missing parts from reference TRBV7-2 and TRBJ2-7): GAGVSQSPSNKVTEKGKDVELRCDPISGHTALYWYRQSLGQGLEFLIYFQGNSAPDKSGLPSDRFSAERTGGSVSTLTIQRTQQEDSAVYLCASSAPGQVVSYEQYFGPGTRLTVT.

The chain uses TRBV29-1 and TRBJ2-6; the D call may be TRBD1 or TRBD2 (5 bases each). Per the germline V gene, CDR1 is SQVTM and CDR2 is ANQGSEA. This CDR3 spans 12 amino acids. Trimming shortened V by 7 bases and J by 1 base, and 5 bases separated the two germline ends. The CDR3 is CSGGSGANVLTF. DNA for the CDR3: TGCAGCGGGGGGTCTGGGGCCAACGTCCTGACTTTC.

The chain links TRBV20-1 to TRBJ1-3; tentatively, D is TRBD1 (6 bases). The CDR3 has 14 amino acids. Germline V CDR1 and CDR2: DFQATT, SNEGSKA (reference sequence). With 1 base removed from V and 2 bases from J, the gap between germline ends came to 9 bases. The CDR3 sequence is CSARGQVAGNTIYF. The CDR3 DNA is TGCAGTGCTAGAGGACAGGTGGCTGGAAACACCATATATTTT.

This clonotype was observed a few times. The CDR3 region has the DNA TGCAGTGCGACGACAGGGGCTACAAACGGCTACACCTTC. This encodes CSATTGATNGYTF. The chain recombines TRBV20-1 with TRBJ1-2; 8 bases map to TRBD1. Germline V gene data show CDR1 as DFQATT and CDR2 as SNEGSKA (reference sequence). V lost 6 bases, J lost 8 bases, and 11 bases stayed unmatched. The length of the CDR3 is 13 residues.

The CDR3 DNA reads as TGTGCCATCATGGAGGCTAACTATGGCTACACCTTC. Amino acid sequence: CAIMEANYGYTF. The chain couples TRBV10-3 to TRBJ1-2; D is ambiguous. The CDR3 covers 12 residues. Trimming left V 7 bases short and J 0 bases short, with 6 bases between. CDR1 and CDR2 from the germline V gene are ENHRY and SYGVKD.

The rearrangement uses TRBV25-1 and TRBJ2-2; D is undetermined. CDR1 is MGHDK and CDR2 is SYGVNS in the germline V gene. This CDR3 spans 11 amino acids. The V and J ends lost 5 bases and 9 bases respectively, with 7 bases between them. CDR3 amino acids: CASSQVRELFF. DNA for the CDR3: TGTGCCAGCAGTCAGGTCCGGGAGCTGTTTTTT.

This clonotype has a handful of counts. This sequence joins TRBV20-1 and TRBJ2-1; 7 bases align to TRBD2. This CDR3 is built from 15 residues. Germline trimming cut 0 bases from V and 4 bases from J; bases unmatched to any gene: 6. CDR1 and CDR2 from the germline V gene are DFQATT and SNEGSKA (reference sequence). In nucleotides, the CDR3 is TGCAGTGCTAGAGATGTAGCGGGCGGGTACAATGAGCAGTTCTTC. As protein: CSARDVAGGYNEQFF.

This clonotype was observed a few times. The genes are TRBV15 and TRBJ2-7, with 10 bases aligning to TRBD2. There are 16 residues in the CDR3. Losses at the gene ends were 3 bases for V and 2 bases for J; bases not matched to a gene: 7. Germline V gene lookup returns CDR1 LNHNV and CDR2 YYDKDF (reference sequence). The CDR3 loop is CATSRPGLAATYEQYF. The CDR3 DNA follows: TGTGCCACCAGCAGGCCTGGACTAGCGGCAACCTACGAGCAGTACTTC. The variable domain in full, completed from reference TRBV15 and TRBJ2-7, reads DAMVIQNPRYQVTQFGKPVTLSCSQTLNHNVMYWYQQKSSQAPKLLFHYYDKDFNNEADTPDNFQSRRPNTSFCFLDIRSPGLGDTAMYLCATSRPGLAATYEQYFGPGTRLTVT.

The table lists this clonotype with a few counts. V is TRBV12-3 or TRBV12-4 and J is TRBJ2-5; D might be TRBD1 or TRBD2, each matching 6 bases. Trimming took 6 bases from V and 5 from J, leaving 22 bases between them. The CDR3 contains 16 residues. CDR3 in amino acids: CASSPGAPRGFETQYF. The CDR3 DNA follows: TGTGCCAGCAGCCCGGGGGCGCCTAGAGGGTTTGAGACCCAGTACTTC.

This clonotype has at least ten counts. The rearrangement links TRBV6-5 to TRBJ1-5; D unclear. The CDR3 contains 17 residues. CDR1 and CDR2 (germline): MNHEY, SVGAGI. Trimming cost V 0 bases and J 0 bases, with 12 bases left between them. CDR3 amino acids: CASSYSYGRDSNQPQHF. DNA of the CDR3: TGTGCCAGCAGTTACTCCTATGGAAGGGATAGCAATCAGCCCCAGCATTTT.

This rearrangement joins TRBV3-1 to TRBJ1-6; D is ambiguous. The germline V gene has CDR1 LGHDT and CDR2 YNNKEL (reference sequence). This CDR3 region has 14 residues. The ends were cut back, 6 bases at V and 3 bases at J, with 9 bases in the middle. Written as DNA, the CDR3 is TGTGCCAGCAGTCCAGCTTTCTATAATTCACCCCTCCACTTT. Translation gives CASSPAFYNSPLHF.

The chain has TRBV12-3 or TRBV12-4 and TRBJ2-7, with D tentatively TRBD1 or TRBD2 (5 bases each). The CDR3 has 15 amino acids. V lost 4 bases, J lost 7 bases, and 20 bases lay in between. The CDR3 is CASSYQLSGPPEQYF. The CDR3 DNA sequence: TGTGCCAGCAGTTACCAGCTTTCGGGGCCTCCGGAGCAGTACTTC.